Listed here are 29 T cell receptor beta chains from one sample, sequenced in a study of Graves' ophthalmopathy and Graves' hyperthyroidism. For repertoire sequencing, the TCR beta CDR3 regions were amplified from RNA transcripts. An opening RT-PCR round employed HTBI primers and preceded a second-round multiplex PCR. TCRdb re-called the multiplex PCR reads through MiXCR, storing one row per CDR3 protein. This sample has roughly 480,000 distinct CDR3 sequences, with around 15% found just once. Material for sequencing was blood. The receptor set was obtained from a woman aged 25 to 45 with Graves' ophthalmopathy.

This clonotype was seen repeatedly, ten times or more. Compared with germline, one end of the junction differs, possibly owing to a read error. The chain is built from TRBV28 and TRBJ2-7; D is unclear. The CDR3 sequence is 14 residues long. The V gene's germline CDR1 is MDHEN and CDR2 SYDVKM. For the CDR3, the DNA is TGTGCCAGCAGTAGTCGCCCGTTGTCCTACGAGCAGTGCTTC. Its translation is CASSSRPLSYEQCF.

This chain uses TRBV12-3 or TRBV12-4 with TRBJ2-5; D is unclear. The CDR3 sequence is 14 residues long. Between the trimmed V and J ends, which lost 3 bases and 5 bases, there was a span of 13 bases. CDR3 protein: CASSFGNRAETQYF. The CDR3 nucleotides are TGTGCCAGCAGTTTCGGTAACCGGGCGGAGACCCAGTACTTC.

In this sample, this clonotype turned up many times. The gene calls are TRBV28 and TRBJ2-7; TRBD2 matches at 7 bases. CDR1 is MDHEN, CDR2 SYDVKM, per germline. Germline trimming cut 2 bases from V and 2 bases from J; bases unmatched to any gene: 12. The CDR3 is 17 amino acids. CDR3 sequence: CASSLPQFGGRAYEQYF. The CDR3 DNA is TGTGCCAGCAGTTTACCCCAATTTGGCGGGAGAGCCTACGAGCAGTACTTC. Filled out from reference TRBV28 and TRBJ2-7, the complete variable domain reads DVKVTQSSRYLVKRTGEKVFLECVQDMDHENMFWYRQDPGLGLRLIYFSYDVKMKEKGDIPEGYSVSREKKERFSLILESASTNQTSMYLCASSLPQFGGRAYEQYFGPGTRLTVT.

This clonotype has ten or more counts. J is TRBJ1-5 and V is TRBV2; D uncertain. The V and J ends lost 2 bases and 3 bases respectively, with 17 bases between them. The CDR3 contains 17 residues. Per the germline V gene, CDR1 is SNHLY and CDR2 is FYNNEI. CDR3 nucleotide sequence: TGTGCCAGCAGTGAAACAAACTACGAACCGCTCAATCAGCCCCAGCATTTT. It is translated as CASSETNYEPLNQPQHF.

This clonotype was recorded a few times. This may stem from a read error, because a much larger clone lies one nucleotide away. The chain recombines TRBV6-1 with TRBJ2-6; TRBD1 agrees at 7 bases. The CDR3 loop spans 15 amino acids. Germline lookup yields CDR1 MNHNS and CDR2 SASEGT. In nucleotides, the CDR3 is TGTGCCGGCAGTGGACAGGCGGAAGGGGCCAACGTCCTGACTTTC. It yields the protein CAGSGQAEGANVLTF.

This clonotype was seen ten or more times. V gene TRBV30 combines with J gene TRBJ2-5; 7 bases align to TRBD1. The junction had 8 bases not matched to a gene; V was cut back by 5 bases and J by 5 bases. The germline V gene has CDR1 GTSNPN and CDR2 SVGIG (reference sequence). CDR3 size: 13 residues. This CDR3 reads CAWSRGRAETQYF. The CDR3 DNA is TGTGCCTGGTCAAGGGGGCGCGCGGAGACCCAGTACTTC.

The CDR3 DNA sequence: TGTGCCAGCAGCTTAGCAGGGAACGGGGAGCTGTTTTTT. Protein: CASSLAGNGELFF. J is TRBJ2-2 and V is TRBV7-9; D gene uncertain. Germline V gene lookup returns CDR1 SEHNR and CDR2 FQNEAQ (reference sequence). Trimming took off 0 bases at V and 7 bases at J, with 6 bases between the two ends. The CDR3 runs to 13 residues.

This clonotype was found a few times. The chain joins TRBV30 to TRBJ1-1; 10 nucleotides match TRBD1. The length of the CDR3 is 14 residues. Per the germline V gene, CDR1 is GTSNPN and CDR2 is SVGIG (reference sequence). V dropped 2 bases and J dropped 5; count of bases not matched to a gene: 5. CDR3 region: CAWSRDRGPTEAFF. The CDR3 coding sequence is TGTGCCTGGAGTAGGGACAGGGGACCGACTGAAGCTTTCTTT.

The rearrangement joins TRBV20-1 to TRBJ2-7; 10 bases are a match to TRBD1. The CDR3 runs to 14 residues. Germline CDR1 DFQATT, CDR2 SNEGSKA (reference sequence). Trimming cost V 6 bases and J 7 bases; bases outside gene matches: 12. The CDR3 loop is CSAGDRGRKGEQYF. CDR3 sequence (DNA): TGCAGTGCCGGAGACAGGGGGCGCAAAGGGGAGCAGTACTTC.

This clonotype appeared many times. The chain recombines TRBV2 with TRBJ1-1; 7 bases map to TRBD1. Germline values: CDR1 SNHLY, CDR2 FYNNEI. This CDR3 contains 16 residues. Trimming took 6 bases from V and 0 from J; bases not matched to a gene: 10. CDR3 DNA sequence: TGTGCCAGCAGAGGGGCCGGGACAGCCCTGAACACTGAAGCTTTCTTT. It specifies CASRGAGTALNTEAFF.

This clonotype was seen ten or more times. This chain uses TRBV9 with TRBJ1-2; 7 bases are shared with TRBD1. The CDR3 consists of 14 residues. V shed 4 bases and J 5 bases; nucleotides not matched to a gene: 8. Germline assignment: CDR1 SGDLS and CDR2 YYNGEE. The CDR3 loop reads CASSSLRDRYGYTF. CDR3 DNA: TGTGCCAGCAGCTCCCTCCGGGACAGATATGGCTACACCTTC. Looking up the rest from reference TRBV9 and TRBJ1-2 gives the full variable domain: DSGVTQTPKHLITATGQRVTLRCSPRSGDLSVYWYQQSLDQGLQFLIQYYNGEERAKGNILERFSAQQFPDLHSELNLSSLELGDSALYFCASSSLRDRYGYTFGSGTRLTVV.

The CDR3 DNA is TGTGCCAGCTCACCACCCAATGACAGGGACGAGCAGTACTTC. Protein: CASSPPNDRDEQYF. The gene calls are TRBV18 and TRBJ2-7; 7 bases are shared with TRBD1. The germline CDR1 and CDR2 sequences are KGHSH and LQKENI. The CDR3 contains 14 residues. V was clipped by 0 bases and J by 5 bases; unmatched bases: 4. The whole variable domain, remainder taken from reference TRBV18 and TRBJ2-7, is NAGVMQNPRHLVRRRGQEARLRCSPMKGHSHVYWYRQLPEEGLKFMVYLQKENIIDESGMPKERFSAEFPKEGPSILRIQQVVRGDSAAYFCASSPPNDRDEQYFGPGTRLTVT.

In its sample, this clonotype was seen once. The V and J genes are TRBV20-1 and TRBJ2-7; 8 nucleotides align to TRBD1. Germline V gene sequence: CDR1 DFQATT, CDR2 SNEGSKA (reference sequence). The CDR3 length is 14 residues. V was pared by 6 bases and J by 4 bases, with 11 bases of the junction left unmatched. CDR3 in DNA: TGCAGTGCCCCAGGGACAGGCTCCGCATACGAGCAGTACTTC. It specifies CSAPGTGSAYEQYF.

This clonotype was detected many times. The rearrangement joins TRBV6-1 to TRBJ1-1, with D maybe TRBD1 (5 bases). Germline CDR1 and CDR2: MNHNS and SASEGT. Trimming left V 4 bases short and J 0 bases short, with 12 bases between. The CDR3 totals 15 residues. CDR3 sequence (DNA): TGTGCCAGCAGTGGGGGCCGAGATTTGAACACTGAAGCTTTCTTT. This translates into CASSGGRDLNTEAFF.

This clonotype was seen repeatedly, ten times or more. The chain employs TRBV6-1 and TRBJ1-5; 8 nucleotides agree with TRBD1. Trimming cost V 7 bases and J 0 bases; bases outside gene matches: 5. Germline CDR1 and CDR2: MNHNS and SASEGT. The CDR3 is 15 residues long. Written as DNA, the CDR3 is TGTGCCAGCACCCTGACAGGGGATAGCAATCAGCCCCAGCATTTT. Encoded protein: CASTLTGDSNQPQHF.

This clonotype was seen only a few times. The V and J genes are TRBV7-3 and TRBJ1-3; 8 positions agree with TRBD1. The ends lost 9 bases at V and 5 bases at J; junction bases unmatched: 6. The length of the CDR3 is 13 residues. Germline V CDR1 and CDR2: SGHTA, FQGTGA. CDR3 DNA sequence: TGTGCCAGTCCAGGACAGGGAAGAAACACCATATATTTT. This translates into CASPGQGRNTIYF.

Worth noting for this clonotype: One end of the junction is discordant with germline, which a read error may explain. The gene calls are TRBV11-2 and TRBJ1-1, with TRBD1 identical over 7 bases. Germline CDR1 SGHAT, CDR2 FQNNGV. CDR3 length equals 17 residues. CDR3 protein: CDSSARRGTGVYTESFF. The CDR3 nucleotides read TGTGACAGCAGCGCACGAAGAGGAACAGGGGTCTACACTGAATCTTTCTTT.

This clonotype has a count of ten or more. The chain uses TRBV19 and TRBJ1-1; TRBD1 agrees at 8 bases. V lost 3 bases, J lost 6 bases, and 6 bases stayed unmatched. The germline V gene has CDR1 LNHDA and CDR2 SQIVND (reference sequence). This CDR3 is built from 14 residues. The CDR3 bases are TGTGCCAGTAGTATCCGGGACAGGAGCGCTGAAGCTTTCTTT. It yields the protein CASSIRDRSAEAFF.

The rearrangement links TRBV12-3 or TRBV12-4 to TRBJ2-7, with D tentatively TRBD1 (6 bases). The CDR3 runs to 15 residues. V lost 6 bases and J 6 bases, leaving 21 bases between the germline ends. In DNA form, the CDR3 reads TGTGCCAGCAGCCCCTTATTAAGGGGGAGCAGCGAGCAGTACTTC. Amino acid sequence: CASSPLLRGSSEQYF.

This clonotype came up many times. J is TRBJ2-7 and V is TRBV15, with TRBD2 as a possible D gene (6 bases). There are 14 residues in the CDR3. V was clipped by 0 bases and J by 5 bases, with 11 bases between them. CDR1 and CDR2 (germline): LNHNV, YYDKDF (reference sequence). The CDR3 DNA is TGTGCCACCAGCAGAGATAAGGGGACTGACGAGCAGTACTTC. Translating it yields CATSRDKGTDEQYF. The entire variable domain, with the rest obtained from reference TRBV15 and TRBJ2-7, is as follows: DAMVIQNPRYQVTQFGKPVTLSCSQTLNHNVMYWYQQKSSQAPKLLFHYYDKDFNNEADTPDNFQSRRPNTSFCFLDIRSPGLGDTAMYLCATSRDKGTDEQYFGPGTRLTVT.

Note on this clonotype: Because the CDR3 is missing its conserved closing phenylalanine or tryptophan, this is likely a read error. The DNA is omitted, as the CDR3 cannot be located on it reliably, and the CDR3 follows TCRdb's listing. V and J are TRBV11-2 and TRBJ2-7. In germline, CDR1 is SGHAT, CDR2 FQNNGV. The CDR3 is 10 amino acids long, termini counted. CDR3 amino acids: CASSFAVGAG.

The table lists this clonotype with many counts. The chain has TRBV12-3 or TRBV12-4 and TRBJ2-5, with TRBD1 as a possible D gene (6 bases). CDR3 length: 13 residues. Trimming took off 4 bases at V and 5 bases at J, with 11 bases between the two ends. The CDR3 DNA reads as TGTGCCAGCAGTTCTACAGGGTTTGAGACCCAGTACTTC. Residues: CASSSTGFETQYF.

This clonotype was counted between two and nine times. The chain is built from TRBV7-2 and TRBJ1-1, with 7 nucleotides matching TRBD1. CDR1 SGHTA and CDR2 FQGNSA come from the germline V gene. The CDR3 spans 14 residues. V lost 5 bases and J lost 2; bases outside the gene matches: 5. CDR3 amino acids: CASSRWDRNTEAFF. The CDR3 DNA reads TGTGCCAGCAGCAGATGGGACAGAAACACTGAAGCTTTCTTT.

This clonotype was seen at least ten times. V and J are TRBV14 and TRBJ1-2, with D perhaps TRBD1 (5 bases). The CDR3 is 16 amino acids. CDR1 is SGHDN, CDR2 FVKESK, per germline. Trimming took 3 bases from V and 0 from J, leaving 14 bases between them. The CDR3 spells CASSHRDERANYGYTF. CDR3 DNA sequence: TGTGCCAGCAGCCACCGGGACGAACGAGCTAACTATGGCTACACCTTC.

The sample holds many counts of this clonotype. The rearrangement uses TRBV6-1 and TRBJ2-7; 11 positions agree with TRBD2. CDR1 and CDR2 from the germline V gene are MNHNS and SASEGT. The V gene end was trimmed by 5 bases and the J gene end by 3 bases; junction bases not matched to a gene: 6. There are 15 residues in the CDR3. This CDR3 reads CASSTAGTSGYEQYF. Here the CDR3 DNA reads TGTGCCAGCAGTACCGCGGGGACTAGCGGCTACGAGCAGTACTTC.

This clonotype showed up many times. V usage is TRBV28 and J usage is TRBJ2-5; 7 bases map to TRBD2. V lost 5 bases, J lost 5 bases, and 8 bases stayed unmatched. The CDR3 runs to 14 residues. The germline gives CDR1 MDHEN, CDR2 SYDVKM. The CDR3 region is CASSRSGVGETQYF. CDR3 sequence (DNA): TGTGCCAGCAGTCGAAGCGGGGTCGGTGAGACCCAGTACTTC.

This clonotype has at least ten counts. The chain is built from TRBV7-2 and TRBJ2-4, with D tentatively TRBD1 (6 bases). This CDR3 has 14 residues. Germline V CDR1 and CDR2: SGHTA, FQGNSA. V lost 4 bases, J lost 1 base, and 8 bases lay in between. CDR3 coding DNA: TGTGCCAGCAGCTCCACAGGGGCCAAAAACATTCAGTACTTC. Amino acid sequence: CASSSTGAKNIQYF.

This clonotype was picked up many times. Here the CDR3 reads CASRVGGRYQPQHF. CDR3 sequence (DNA): TGTGCCAGCAGGGTAGGGGGGAGATATCAGCCCCAGCATTTT. The rearrangement links TRBV28 to TRBJ1-5, with a tentative D call TRBD1 (6 bases). The CDR3 consists of 14 residues. Per the germline V gene, CDR1 is MDHEN and CDR2 is SYDVKM. V dropped 6 bases and J dropped 5 bases, with 14 bases sitting between them.

This clonotype was detected ten times or more. The V call is TRBV6-1, the J call TRBJ1-1; 7 bases match TRBD1. V trimming: 6 bases; J trimming: 1 base; junction bases outside the gene matches: 8. Germline values: CDR1 MNHNS, CDR2 SASEGT. The CDR3 runs to 15 residues. The CDR3 DNA is TGTGCCAGCAGCCCCGGACAGGAAGCGAACACTGAAGCTTTCTTT. Residues: CASSPGQEANTEAFF.